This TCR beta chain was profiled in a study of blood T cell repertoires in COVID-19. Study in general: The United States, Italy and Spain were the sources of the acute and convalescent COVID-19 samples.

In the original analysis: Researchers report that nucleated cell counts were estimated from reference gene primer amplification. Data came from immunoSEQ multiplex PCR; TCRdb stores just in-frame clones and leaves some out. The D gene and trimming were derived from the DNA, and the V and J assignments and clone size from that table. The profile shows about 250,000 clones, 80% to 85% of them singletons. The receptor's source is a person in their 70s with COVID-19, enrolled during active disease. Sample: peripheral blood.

The CDR3 sequence is CASSSPRTQETQYF. DNA of the CDR3: TGTGCCAGCAGCTCCCCTAGGACTCAAGAGACCCAGTACTTC. The chain joins TRBV7-9 to TRBJ2-5, with a tentative D call TRBD2 (5 bases). There are 14 residues in the CDR3. Germline CDR1 reads SEHNR; CDR2 reads FQNEAQ (reference sequence). The V and J ends lost 4 bases and 2 bases respectively, with 11 bases between them.